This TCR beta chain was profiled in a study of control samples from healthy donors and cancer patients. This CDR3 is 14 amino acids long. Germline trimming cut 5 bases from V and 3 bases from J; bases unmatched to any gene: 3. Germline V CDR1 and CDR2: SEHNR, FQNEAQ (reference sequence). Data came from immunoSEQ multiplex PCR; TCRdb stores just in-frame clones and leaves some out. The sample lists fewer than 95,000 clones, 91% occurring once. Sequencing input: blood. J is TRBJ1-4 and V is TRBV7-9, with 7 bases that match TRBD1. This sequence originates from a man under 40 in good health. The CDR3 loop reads CASSPGGSNEKLFF. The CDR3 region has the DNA TGTGCCAGCAGCCCAGGGGGATCTAATGAAAAACTGTTTTTT.